This TCR beta chain was identified in a study of shared T cell receptors in the human thymus. Sequenced by immunoSEQ multiplex PCR; TCRdb stores in-frame clones only, minus some. Among under 700,000 clones, approximately 78% were seen once, and the ten largest hold about 0.013%. CDR1 and CDR2 (germline): MNHEY, SMNVEV (reference sequence). CDR3 size: 16 residues. J was trimmed by 5 bases and V by 5 bases; bases with no gene match: 12. These data were also filed under a second study, of human thymus T cells. That work states: Thymic tissue was derived from resections collected during corrective heart surgery. Unrelated individuals were reported by related research to share highly overlapping thymic repertoires.

The sequence was collected from a boy under two years old with a congenital heart defect. The chain couples TRBV27 to TRBJ2-1; TRBD2 matches 7 bases. The sequencing input was thymocytes. The CDR3 DNA reads TGTGCCAGCAGTCCCCCCAAAGCGGGAATACACAATGAGCAGTTCTTC. Protein product: CASSPPKAGIHNEQFF.